The T cell receptor (beta chain) described here comes from a study of identical twins. Broader study findings: Memory repertoires lacked the insertion deficit that abundant cord blood beta clonotypes showed.

Each CDR3 protein is one row after TCRdb ran MiXCR on the 5' RACE reads. The table has nearly 200,000 distinct CDR3 sequences, about 16% seen once. This clonotype was seen ten or more times. Its antigen is as yet unknown. This CDR3 contains 12 residues. The V end was cut by 0 bases, the J end by 8 bases, with 8 bases between. Germline V lookup: CDR1 SGHRS, CDR2 YFSETQ. These sequences were also reported in another study, on T cells expressing NK-cell markers.

The TCR was taken from a woman aged 18-29 years in good health. This chain connects TRBV5-1 to TRBJ1-1; maybe TRBD1 (5 bases). The sequenced sample consisted of CD8+ T cells sorted from blood. CDR3 nucleotides: TGCGCCAGCAGCTTGGAAGGGGCGGAAGCTTTCTTT. Translating it yields CASSLEGAEAFF.